Below, one T cell receptor (beta chain) is given with its context. Its matching antigen is unknown. This record comes from a study of identical twins. Points from the study as a whole: Carriage of fewer insertions was seen in abundant cord blood beta clonotypes, whereas memory repertoires showed none.

The V gene end was trimmed by 6 bases and the J gene end by 3 bases; junction bases not matched to a gene: 2. Germline lookup yields CDR1 MGHDK and CDR2 SYGVNS. The CDR3 totals 12 residues. TCRdb redid the calling of the 5' RACE reads with MiXCR, one entry per CDR3 protein. The data contain hundreds of thousands of distinct CDR3 sequences, over 15% of them singletons. These data were also reused for a study on T cells expressing NK-cell markers.

This TCR derives from a woman aged 18-29 years in good health. The chain employs TRBV25-1 and TRBJ2-7; TRBD2 matches at 7 bases. The material sequenced was PBMCs. The CDR3 region has the DNA TGTGCCAGCAGGGGGACTATCTACGAGCAGTACTTC. Translation: CASRGTIYEQYF.